This record concerns one T cell receptor (beta chain) sequence. Some clones are missing from TCRdb's copy, which holds only in-frame ones; the method was immunoSEQ multiplex PCR. The sample gives 20,000 to 30,000 clones, roughly 89% of which show up once; roughly 17% is in the top ten. Looked up from germline, CDR1 is SNHLY and CDR2 is FYNNEI. The CDR3 extends over 13 amino acids. Unmatched junction bases numbered 4, after V lost 4 bases and J lost 4 bases. These data belong to a study of T cell changes during pregnancy in multiple sclerosis. This material consisted of CD8+ T cells from peripheral blood mononuclear cells, taken in the second trimester of pregnancy. The receptor comes from a female donor with multiple sclerosis, enrolled in a pregnancy study. The rearrangement joins TRBV2 to TRBJ2-7; TRBD2 agrees at 7 bases. CDR3 region: CASSVTSEYEQYF. The CDR3 DNA sequence: TGTGCCAGCAGTGTCACTAGCGAATACGAGCAGTACTTC. The complete variable domain, with remaining parts taken from reference TRBV2 and TRBJ2-7, reads EPEVTQTPSHQVTQMGQEVILRCVPISNHLYFYWYRQILGQKVEFLVSFYNNEISEKSEIFDDQFSVERPDGSNFTLKIRSTKLEDSAMYFCASSVTSEYEQYFGPGTRLTVT.